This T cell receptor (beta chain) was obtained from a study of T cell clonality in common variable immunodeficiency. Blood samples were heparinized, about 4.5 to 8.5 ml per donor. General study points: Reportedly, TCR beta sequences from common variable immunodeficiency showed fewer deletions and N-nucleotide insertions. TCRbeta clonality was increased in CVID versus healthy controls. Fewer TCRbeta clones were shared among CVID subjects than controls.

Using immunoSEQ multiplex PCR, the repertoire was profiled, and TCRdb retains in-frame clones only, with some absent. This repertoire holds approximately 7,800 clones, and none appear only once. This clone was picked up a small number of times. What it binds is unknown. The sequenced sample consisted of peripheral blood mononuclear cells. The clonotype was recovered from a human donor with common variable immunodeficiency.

CDR3 DNA, as far as it was read: TGTGCCAGTAGTATGGTAACAGGGTATTCCGATCAGCCC. Protein: CASSMVTGYSDQP. The whole CDR3 region reads CASSMVTGYSDQPQHF. V usage is TRBV19 and J usage is TRBJ1-5; weak D call: TRBD1 (6 bases). The read terminates 3 residues before the CDR3 end, so the remaining end is supplied by the germline J gene. The CDR3 consists of 16 residues. Germline CDR1 and CDR2: LNHDA and SQIVND (reference sequence). V lost 3 bases to trimming and J lost 5 bases, with 17 bases between them.